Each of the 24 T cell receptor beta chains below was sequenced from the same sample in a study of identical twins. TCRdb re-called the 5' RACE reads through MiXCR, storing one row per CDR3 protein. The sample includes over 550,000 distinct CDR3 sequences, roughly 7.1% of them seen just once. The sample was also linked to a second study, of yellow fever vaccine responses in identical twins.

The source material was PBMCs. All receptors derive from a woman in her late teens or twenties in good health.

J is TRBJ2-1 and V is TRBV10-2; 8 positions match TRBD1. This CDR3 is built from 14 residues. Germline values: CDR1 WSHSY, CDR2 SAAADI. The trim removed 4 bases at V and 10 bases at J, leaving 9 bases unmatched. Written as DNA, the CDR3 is TGCGCCAGCAGTGCCCGGACAGGGCGTGAGGAGCAGTTCTTC. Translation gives CASSARTGREEQFF.

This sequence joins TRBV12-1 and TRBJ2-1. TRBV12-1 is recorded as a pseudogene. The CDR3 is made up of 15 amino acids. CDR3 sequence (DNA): TGTGCCAGCAGCCCTGGGATGGACTCCTACAATGAGCAGTTCTTC. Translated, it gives CASSPGMDSYNEQFF.

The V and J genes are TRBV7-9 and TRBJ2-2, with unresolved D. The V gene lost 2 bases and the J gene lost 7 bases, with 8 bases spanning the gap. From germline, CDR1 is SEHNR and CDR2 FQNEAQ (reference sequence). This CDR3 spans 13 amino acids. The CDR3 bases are TGTGCCAGCAGCTTACAGCCTCTCGGGGAGCTGTTTTTT. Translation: CASSLQPLGELFF.

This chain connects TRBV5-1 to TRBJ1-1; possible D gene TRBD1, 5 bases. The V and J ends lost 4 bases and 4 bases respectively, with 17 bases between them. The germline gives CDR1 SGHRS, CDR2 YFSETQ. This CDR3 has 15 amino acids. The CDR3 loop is CASSPIGGEGTEAFF. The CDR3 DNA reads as TGCGCCAGCAGCCCTATTGGGGGAGAGGGCACTGAAGCTTTCTTT.

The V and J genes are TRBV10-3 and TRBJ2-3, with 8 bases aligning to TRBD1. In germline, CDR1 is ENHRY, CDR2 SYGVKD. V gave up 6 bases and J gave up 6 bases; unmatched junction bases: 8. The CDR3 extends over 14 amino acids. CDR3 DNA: TGTGCCATCAGCATCGGGACAGGAGGGGATACGCAGTATTTT. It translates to CAISIGTGGDTQYF.

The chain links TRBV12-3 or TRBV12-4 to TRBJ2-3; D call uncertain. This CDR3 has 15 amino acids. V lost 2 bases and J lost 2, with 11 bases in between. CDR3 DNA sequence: TGTGCCAGCAGTTTATATCCGGTCCCCACAGATACGCAGTATTTT. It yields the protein CASSLYPVPTDTQYF.

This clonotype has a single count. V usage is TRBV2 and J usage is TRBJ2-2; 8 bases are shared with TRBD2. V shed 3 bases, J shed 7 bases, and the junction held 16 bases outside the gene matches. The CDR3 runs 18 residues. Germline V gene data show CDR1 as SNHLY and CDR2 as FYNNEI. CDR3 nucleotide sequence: TGTGCCAGCAGTGACCCAAGCCGACTAGCGTTCTCGGTCGGGGAGCTGTTTTTT. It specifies CASSDPSRLAFSVGELFF.

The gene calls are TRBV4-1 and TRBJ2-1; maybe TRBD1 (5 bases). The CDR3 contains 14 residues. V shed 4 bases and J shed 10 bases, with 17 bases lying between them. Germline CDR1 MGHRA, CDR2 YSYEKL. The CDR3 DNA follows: TGCGCCAGCAGCCCGTCGATGACCCCAGGGGAGCAGTTCTTC. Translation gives CASSPSMTPGEQFF.

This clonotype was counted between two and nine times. The CDR3 nucleotides are TGTGCCAGCAGCCAGTCAAGAACTGGGACAGCTTTCTTT. Its protein is CASSQSRTGTAFF. The chain employs TRBV3-1 and TRBJ1-1; tentative D call: TRBD1 (5 bases). From germline, CDR1 is LGHDT and CDR2 YNNKEL (reference sequence). CDR3 length: 13 residues. V was cut by 3 bases and J by 10 bases, with 15 bases left in between.

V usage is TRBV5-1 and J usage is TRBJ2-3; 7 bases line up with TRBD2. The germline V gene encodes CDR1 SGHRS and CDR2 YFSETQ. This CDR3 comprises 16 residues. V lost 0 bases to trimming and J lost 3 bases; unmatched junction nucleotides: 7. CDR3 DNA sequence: TGCGCCAGCAGCTTGGAGGGGCCGGGGGGAACAGATACGCAGTATTTT. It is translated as CASSLEGPGGTDTQYF.

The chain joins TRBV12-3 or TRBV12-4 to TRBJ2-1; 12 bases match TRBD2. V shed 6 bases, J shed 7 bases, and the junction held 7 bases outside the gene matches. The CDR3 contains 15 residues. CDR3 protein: CASSFLAGGRNEQFF. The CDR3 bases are TGTGCCAGCAGCTTTCTAGCGGGGGGGCGGAATGAGCAGTTCTTC.

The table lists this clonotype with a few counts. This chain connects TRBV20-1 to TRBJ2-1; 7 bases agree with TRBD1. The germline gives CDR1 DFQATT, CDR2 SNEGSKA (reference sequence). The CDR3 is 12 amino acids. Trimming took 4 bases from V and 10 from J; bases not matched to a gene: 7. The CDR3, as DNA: TGCAGTGCTAATGAAGGGGGCTGGGAGCAGTTCTTC. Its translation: CSANEGGWEQFF.

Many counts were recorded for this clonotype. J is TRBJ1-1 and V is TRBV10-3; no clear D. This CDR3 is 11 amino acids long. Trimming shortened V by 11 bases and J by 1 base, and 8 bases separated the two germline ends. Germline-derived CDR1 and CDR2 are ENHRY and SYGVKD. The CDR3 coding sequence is TGTGCCGTGCAGAGGAACACTGAAGCTTTCTTT. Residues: CAVQRNTEAFF.

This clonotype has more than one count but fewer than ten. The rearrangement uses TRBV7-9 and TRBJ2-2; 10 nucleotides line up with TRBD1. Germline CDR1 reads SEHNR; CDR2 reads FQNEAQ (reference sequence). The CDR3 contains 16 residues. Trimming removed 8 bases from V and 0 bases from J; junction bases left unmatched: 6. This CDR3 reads CASRDRGLANTGELFF. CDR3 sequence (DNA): TGTGCCAGCCGGGACAGGGGACTCGCGAACACCGGGGAGCTGTTTTTT.

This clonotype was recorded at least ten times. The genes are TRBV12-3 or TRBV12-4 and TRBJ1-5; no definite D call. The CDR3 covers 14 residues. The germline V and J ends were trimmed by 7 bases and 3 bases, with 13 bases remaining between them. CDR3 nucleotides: TGTGCCAGCACCTTAGGGCGCTTCAATCAGCCCCAGCATTTT. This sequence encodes CASTLGRFNQPQHF.

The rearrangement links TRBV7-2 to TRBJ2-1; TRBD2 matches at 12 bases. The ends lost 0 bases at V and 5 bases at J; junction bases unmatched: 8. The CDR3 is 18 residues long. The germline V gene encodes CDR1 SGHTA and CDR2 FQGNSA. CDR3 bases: TGTGCCAGCAGCTTAGCGACCCTAGCGGGGGGGCTCGACAATGAGCAGTTCTTC. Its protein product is CASSLATLAGGLDNEQFF.

In DNA form, the CDR3 reads TGCGCCAGCAGCTTGGCAGGGTCGAGTAACTATGGCTACACCTTC. This codes for CASSLAGSSNYGYTF. This rearrangement joins TRBV5-1 to TRBJ1-2, with D perhaps TRBD1 (5 bases). V was shortened by 0 bases and J by 1 base, with 10 bases between the two germline ends. Looked up from germline, CDR1 is SGHRS and CDR2 is YFSETQ. The CDR3 loop spans 15 amino acids.

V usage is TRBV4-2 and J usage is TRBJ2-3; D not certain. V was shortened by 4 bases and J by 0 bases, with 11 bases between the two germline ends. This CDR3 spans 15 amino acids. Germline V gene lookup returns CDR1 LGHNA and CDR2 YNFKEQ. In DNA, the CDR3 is TGTGCCAGCAGCCCAAGAAGCGCTAGCACAGATACGCAGTATTTT. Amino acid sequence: CASSPRSASTDTQYF.

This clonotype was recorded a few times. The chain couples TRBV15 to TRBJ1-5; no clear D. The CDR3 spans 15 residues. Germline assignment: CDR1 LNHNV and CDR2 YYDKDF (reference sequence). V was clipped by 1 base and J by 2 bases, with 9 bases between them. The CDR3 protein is CATSRVGWGNQPQHF. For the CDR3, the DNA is TGTGCCACCAGCAGAGTTGGGTGGGGCAATCAGCCCCAGCATTTT. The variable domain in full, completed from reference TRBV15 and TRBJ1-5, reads DAMVIQNPRYQVTQFGKPVTLSCSQTLNHNVMYWYQQKSSQAPKLLFHYYDKDFNNEADTPDNFQSRRPNTSFCFLDIRSPGLGDTAMYLCATSRVGWGNQPQHFGDGTRLSIL.

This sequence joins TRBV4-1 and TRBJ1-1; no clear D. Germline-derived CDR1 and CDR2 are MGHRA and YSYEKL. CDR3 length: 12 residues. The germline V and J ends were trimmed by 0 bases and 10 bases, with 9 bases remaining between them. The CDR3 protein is CASSQEDRGAFF. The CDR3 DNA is TGCGCCAGCAGCCAAGAGGACCGCGGAGCTTTCTTT.

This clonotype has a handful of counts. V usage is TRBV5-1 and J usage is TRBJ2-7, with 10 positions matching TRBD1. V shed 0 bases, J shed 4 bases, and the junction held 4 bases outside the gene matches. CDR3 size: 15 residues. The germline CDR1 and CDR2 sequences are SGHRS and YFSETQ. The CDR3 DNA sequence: TGCGCCAGCAGCTTGGGACAGGGGGCGCAATACGAGCAGTACTTC. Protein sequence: CASSLGQGAQYEQYF. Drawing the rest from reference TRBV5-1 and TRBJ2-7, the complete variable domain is KAGVTQTPRYLIKTRGQQVTLSCSPISGHRSVSWYQQTPGQGLQFLFEYFSETQRNKGNFPGRFSGRQFSNSRSEMNVSTLELGDSALYLCASSLGQGAQYEQYFGPGTRLTVT.

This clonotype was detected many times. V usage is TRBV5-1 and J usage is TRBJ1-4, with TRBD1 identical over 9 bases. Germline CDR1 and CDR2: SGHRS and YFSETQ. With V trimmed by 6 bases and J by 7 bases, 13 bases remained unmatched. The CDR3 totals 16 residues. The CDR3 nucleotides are TGCGCCAGCAAGTTGACCGCGGGACAGGGTAGTGAAAAACTGTTTTTT. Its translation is CASKLTAGQGSEKLFF.

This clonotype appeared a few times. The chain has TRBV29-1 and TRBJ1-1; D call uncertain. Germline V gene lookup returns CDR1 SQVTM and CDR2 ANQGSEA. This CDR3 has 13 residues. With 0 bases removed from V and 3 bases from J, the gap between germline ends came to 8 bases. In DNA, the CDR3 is TGCAGCGTTGAAGATCGAGGCGACACTGAAGCTTTCTTT. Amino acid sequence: CSVEDRGDTEAFF.

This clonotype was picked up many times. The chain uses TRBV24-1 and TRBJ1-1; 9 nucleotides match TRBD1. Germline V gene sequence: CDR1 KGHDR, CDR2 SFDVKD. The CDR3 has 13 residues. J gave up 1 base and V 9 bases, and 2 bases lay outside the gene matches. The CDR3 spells CATRTGANTEAFF. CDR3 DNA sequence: TGTGCCACCCGGACAGGGGCGAACACTGAAGCTTTCTTT.